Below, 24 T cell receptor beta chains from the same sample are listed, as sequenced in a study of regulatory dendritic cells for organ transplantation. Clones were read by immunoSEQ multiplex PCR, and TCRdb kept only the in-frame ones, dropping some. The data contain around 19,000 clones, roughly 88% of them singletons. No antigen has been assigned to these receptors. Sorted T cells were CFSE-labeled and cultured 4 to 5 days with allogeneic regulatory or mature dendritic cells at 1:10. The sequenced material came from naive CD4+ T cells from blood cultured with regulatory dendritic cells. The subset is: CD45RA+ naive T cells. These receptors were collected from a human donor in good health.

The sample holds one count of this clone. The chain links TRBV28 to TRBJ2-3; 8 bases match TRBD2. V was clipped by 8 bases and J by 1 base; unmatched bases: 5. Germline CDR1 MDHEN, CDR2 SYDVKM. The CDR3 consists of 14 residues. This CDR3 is CASGPTSGTDTQYF. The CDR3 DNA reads TGTGCCAGCGGCCCGACTAGCGGCACAGATACGCAGTATTTT.

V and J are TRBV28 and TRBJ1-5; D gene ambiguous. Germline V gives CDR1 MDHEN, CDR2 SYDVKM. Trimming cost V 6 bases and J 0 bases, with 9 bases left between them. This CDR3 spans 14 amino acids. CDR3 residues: CASRFADSNQPQHF. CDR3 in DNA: TGTGCCAGCAGATTCGCCGATAGCAATCAGCCCCAGCATTTT.

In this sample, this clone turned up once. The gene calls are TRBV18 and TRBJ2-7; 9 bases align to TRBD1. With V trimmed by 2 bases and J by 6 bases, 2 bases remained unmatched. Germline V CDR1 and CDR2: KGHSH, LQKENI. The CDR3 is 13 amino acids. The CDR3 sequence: CASSPGTGREQYF. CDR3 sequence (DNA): TGTGCCAGCTCACCAGGGACAGGGCGCGAGCAGTACTTC.

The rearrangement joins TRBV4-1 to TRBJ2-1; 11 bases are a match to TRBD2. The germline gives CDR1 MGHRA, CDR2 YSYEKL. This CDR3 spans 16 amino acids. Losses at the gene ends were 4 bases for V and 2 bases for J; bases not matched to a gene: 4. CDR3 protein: CASSPGLAAAYNEQFF. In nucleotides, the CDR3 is TGCGCCAGCAGCCCGGGACTAGCGGCGGCCTACAATGAGCAGTTCTTC.

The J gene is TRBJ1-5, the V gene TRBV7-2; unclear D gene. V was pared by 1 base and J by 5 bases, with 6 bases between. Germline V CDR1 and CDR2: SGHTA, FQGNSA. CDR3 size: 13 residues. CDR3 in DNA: TGTGCCAGCAGCTTAGAGCGGGATCAGCCCCAGCATTTT. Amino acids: CASSLERDQPQHF.

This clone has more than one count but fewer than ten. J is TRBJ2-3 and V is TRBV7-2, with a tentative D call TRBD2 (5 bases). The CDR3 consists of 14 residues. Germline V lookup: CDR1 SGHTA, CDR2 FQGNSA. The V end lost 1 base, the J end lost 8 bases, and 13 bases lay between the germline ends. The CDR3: CASSLDSGVITQYF. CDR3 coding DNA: TGTGCCAGCAGCTTAGACAGCGGCGTCATTACGCAGTATTTT.

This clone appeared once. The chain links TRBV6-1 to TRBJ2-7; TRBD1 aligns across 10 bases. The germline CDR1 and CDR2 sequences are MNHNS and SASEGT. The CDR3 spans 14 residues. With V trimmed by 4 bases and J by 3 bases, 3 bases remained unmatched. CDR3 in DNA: TGTGCCAGCAGTGTCCGGGACAGGGGCTACGAGCAGTACTTC. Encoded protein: CASSVRDRGYEQYF.

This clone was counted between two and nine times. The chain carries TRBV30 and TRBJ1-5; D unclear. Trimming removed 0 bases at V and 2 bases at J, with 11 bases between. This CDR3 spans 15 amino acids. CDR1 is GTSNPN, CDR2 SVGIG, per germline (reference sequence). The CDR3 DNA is TGTGCCTGGAGTGTAGGCGTTATCGGCAATCAGCCCCAGCATTTT. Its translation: CAWSVGVIGNQPQHF.

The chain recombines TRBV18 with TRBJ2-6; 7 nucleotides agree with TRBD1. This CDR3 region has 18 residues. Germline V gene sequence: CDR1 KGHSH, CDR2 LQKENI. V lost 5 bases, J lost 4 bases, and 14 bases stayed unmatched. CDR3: CASSILDRWGVGANVLTF. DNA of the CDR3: TGTGCCAGCTCAATTTTGGACAGGTGGGGAGTCGGGGCCAACGTCCTGACTTTC.

The CDR3: CASSRTGTTYEQYF. In DNA, the CDR3 is TGTGCCAGCAGCCGGACCGGGACAACCTACGAGCAGTACTTC. The chain combines TRBV11-3 with TRBJ2-7, with a possible D match to TRBD1 (6 bases). V was clipped by 5 bases and J by 2 bases, with 13 bases between them. Looked up from germline, CDR1 is SGHNT and CDR2 is YENEEA. The CDR3 is 14 residues long.

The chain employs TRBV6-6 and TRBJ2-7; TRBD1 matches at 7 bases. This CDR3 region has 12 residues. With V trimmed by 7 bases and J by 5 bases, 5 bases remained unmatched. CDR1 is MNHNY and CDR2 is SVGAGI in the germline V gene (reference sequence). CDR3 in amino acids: CASKQGSNEQYF. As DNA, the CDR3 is TGTGCCAGCAAACAGGGGTCCAACGAGCAGTACTTC.

CDR3 in DNA: TGTGCCAGCAGCCCAAGCGGGGGTCCCTACGAGCAGTACTTC. It translates to CASSPSGGPYEQYF. This sequence joins TRBV7-2 and TRBJ2-7; TRBD2 matches 8 bases. The CDR3 loop spans 14 amino acids. V dropped 5 bases and J dropped 2; count of bases not matched to a gene: 5. Germline V gene sequence: CDR1 SGHTA, CDR2 FQGNSA.

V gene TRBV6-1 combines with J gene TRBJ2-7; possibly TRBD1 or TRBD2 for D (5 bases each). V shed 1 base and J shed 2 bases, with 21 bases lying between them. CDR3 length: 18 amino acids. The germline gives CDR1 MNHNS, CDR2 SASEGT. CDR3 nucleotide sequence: TGTGCCAGCAGTGAAGGGTCGTCGGGGCCAGTCATTACCTACGAGCAGTACTTC. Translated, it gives CASSEGSSGPVITYEQYF.

CDR3 DNA: TGTGCCAGCAGCCGGAGTTGGACAGGGACAGACGAAAAACTGTTTTTT. Translating gives CASSRSWTGTDEKLFF. The chain carries TRBV7-9 and TRBJ1-4; 8 bases are a match to TRBD1. This CDR3 has 16 amino acids. V shed 5 bases and J 8 bases; nucleotides not matched to a gene: 13. CDR1 and CDR2 from the germline V gene are SEHNR and FQNEAQ (reference sequence).

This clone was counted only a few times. The CDR3 spells CASSSTFGELFF. The CDR3 nucleotides are TGTGCCAGCAGCTCCACGTTCGGGGAGCTGTTTTTT. The rearrangement joins TRBV5-5 to TRBJ2-2; no clear D. CDR1 is SGHKS, CDR2 YYEKEE, per germline (reference sequence). V shed 3 bases and J shed 7 bases, with 7 bases lying between them. This CDR3 is 12 amino acids long.

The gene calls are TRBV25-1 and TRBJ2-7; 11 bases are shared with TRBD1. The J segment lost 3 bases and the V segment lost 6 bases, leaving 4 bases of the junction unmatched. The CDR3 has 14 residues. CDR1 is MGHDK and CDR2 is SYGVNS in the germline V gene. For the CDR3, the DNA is TGTGCCAGCAGCGGGACAGGGGGATACTACGAGCAGTACTTC. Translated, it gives CASSGTGGYYEQYF.

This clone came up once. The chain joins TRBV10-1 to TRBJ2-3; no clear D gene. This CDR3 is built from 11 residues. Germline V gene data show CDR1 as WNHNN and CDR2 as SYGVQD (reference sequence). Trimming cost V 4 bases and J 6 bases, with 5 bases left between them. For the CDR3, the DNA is TGCGCCAGCAGTGTAGGGGATACGCAGTATTTT. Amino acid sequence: CASSVGDTQYF.

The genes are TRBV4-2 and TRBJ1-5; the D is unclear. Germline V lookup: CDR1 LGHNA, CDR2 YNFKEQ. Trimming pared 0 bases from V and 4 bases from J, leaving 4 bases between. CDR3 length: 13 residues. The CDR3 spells CASSQDVNQPQHF. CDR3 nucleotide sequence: TGTGCCAGCAGCCAAGATGTTAATCAGCCCCAGCATTTT.

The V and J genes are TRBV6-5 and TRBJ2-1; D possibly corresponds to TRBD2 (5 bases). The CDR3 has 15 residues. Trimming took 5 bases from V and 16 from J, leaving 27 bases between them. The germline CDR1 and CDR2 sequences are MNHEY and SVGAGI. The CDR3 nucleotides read TGTGCCAGCAGTCGGACCCCGGAGACAAGGCTAGCAGCATTCTTC. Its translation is CASSRTPETRLAAFF.

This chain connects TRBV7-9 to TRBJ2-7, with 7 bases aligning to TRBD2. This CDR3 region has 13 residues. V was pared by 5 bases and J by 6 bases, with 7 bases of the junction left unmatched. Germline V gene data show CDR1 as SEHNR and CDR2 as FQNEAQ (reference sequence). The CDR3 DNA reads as TGTGCCAGCAGCCTAAGCGGGGTAGCCGAGCAGTACTTC. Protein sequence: CASSLSGVAEQYF. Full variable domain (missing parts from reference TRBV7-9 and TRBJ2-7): DTGVSQNPRHKITKRGQNVTFRCDPISEHNRLYWYRQTLGQGPEFLTYFQNEAQLEKSRLLSDRFSAERPKGSFSTLEIQRTEQGDSAMYLCASSLSGVAEQYFGPGTRLTVT.

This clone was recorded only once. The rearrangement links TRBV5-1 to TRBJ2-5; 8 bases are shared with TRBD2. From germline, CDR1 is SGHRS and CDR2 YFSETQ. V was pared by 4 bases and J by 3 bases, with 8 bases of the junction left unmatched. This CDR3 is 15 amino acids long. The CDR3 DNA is TGCGCCAGCAGCACGAGTAGCGGGGCCGAAGAGACCCAGTACTTC. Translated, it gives CASSTSSGAEETQYF.

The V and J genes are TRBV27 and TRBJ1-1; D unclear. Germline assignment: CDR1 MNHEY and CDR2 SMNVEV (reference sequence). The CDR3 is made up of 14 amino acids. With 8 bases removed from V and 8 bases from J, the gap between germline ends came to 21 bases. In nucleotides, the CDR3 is TGTGCCAGCTGCCCAGACCGCCGGGTCAAAGAAGCTTTCTTT. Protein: CASCPDRRVKEAFF.

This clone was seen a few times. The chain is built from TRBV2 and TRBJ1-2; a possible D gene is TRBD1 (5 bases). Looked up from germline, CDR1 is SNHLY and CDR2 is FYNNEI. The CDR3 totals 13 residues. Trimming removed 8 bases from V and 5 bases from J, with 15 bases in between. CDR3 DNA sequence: TGTGCCAGCGATACGACTGGGGGGTATGGCTACACCTTC. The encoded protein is CASDTTGGYGYTF.

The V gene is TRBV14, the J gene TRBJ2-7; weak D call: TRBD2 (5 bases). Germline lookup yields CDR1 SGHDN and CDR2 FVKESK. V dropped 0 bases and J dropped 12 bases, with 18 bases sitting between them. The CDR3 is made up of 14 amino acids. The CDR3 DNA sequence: TGTGCCAGCAGCCAAGATACGCGGGTGGGAAGGCGGTACTTC. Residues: CASSQDTRVGRRYF.